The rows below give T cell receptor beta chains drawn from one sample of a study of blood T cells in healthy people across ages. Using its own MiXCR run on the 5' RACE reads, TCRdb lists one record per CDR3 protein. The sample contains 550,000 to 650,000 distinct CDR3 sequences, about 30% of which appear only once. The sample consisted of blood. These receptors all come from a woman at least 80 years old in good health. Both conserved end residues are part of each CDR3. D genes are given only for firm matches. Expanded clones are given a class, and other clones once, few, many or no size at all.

CDR3: CASSWDGTGYNEQFF
DNA: TGTGCCAGCAGTTGGGACGGGACAGGGTATAATGAGCAGTTCTTC
V: TRBV5-5
size: NA
J: TRBJ2-1
D: TRBD1

CDR3: CASAATSFNEQYF
DNA: TGTGCCAGCGCGGCGACTAGCTTCAACGAGCAGTACTTC
V: TRBV10-3
size: NA
J: TRBJ2-7
D: TRBD2

CDR3: CASSLGGGQGKLFF
DNA: TGTGCCAGCAGCTTAGGAGGGGGCCAGGGAAAACTGTTTTTT
V: TRBV7-6
size: NA
J: TRBJ1-4
D: TRBD1

CDR3: CASKNRAGELFF
DNA: TGTGCCAGCAAAAATAGGGCCGGGGAGCTGTTTTTT
V: TRBV6-2/TRBV6-3
size: NA
J: TRBJ2-2
D: NA

CDR3: CSVEEPGGYYGYTF
DNA: TGCAGCGTTGAGGAGCCAGGGGGGTACTATGGCTACACCTTC
V: TRBV29-1
size: many
J: TRBJ1-2
D: TRBD1

CDR3: CSAFSGTGLEEQYF
DNA: TGCAGTGCTTTCTCCGGGACAGGACTTGAGGAGCAGTACTTC
V: TRBV20-1
size: many
J: TRBJ2-5
D: TRBD1

CDR3: CSARDGPGDEQYF
DNA: TGCAGTGCTAGAGATGGGCCAGGGGACGAGCAGTACTTC
V: TRBV20-1
size: NA
J: TRBJ2-7
D: NA

CDR3: CASSRGGQKYSNQPQHF
DNA: TGTGCCAGCAGCCGAGGTGGACAGAAGTATAGCAATCAGCCCCAGCATTTT
V: TRBV3-1
size: once
J: TRBJ1-5
D: NA

CDR3: CASRTDREDQPQHF
DNA: TGTGCCAGCAGAACCGACAGGGAAGATCAGCCCCAGCATTTT
V: TRBV6-2/TRBV6-3
size: few
J: TRBJ1-5
D: TRBD1

CDR3: CASISGVFNTGELFF
DNA: TGTGCCAGCATTAGCGGGGTGTTTAACACCGGGGAGCTGTTTTTT
V: TRBV12-3/TRBV12-4
size: NA
J: TRBJ2-2
D: TRBD2

CDR3: CSASPGGRAPWEQYF
DNA: TGCAGTGCTTCCCCGGGGGGGAGGGCCCCCTGGGAGCAGTACTTC
V: TRBV20-1
size: many
J: TRBJ2-7
D: TRBD2

CDR3: CAWAPGPTGTEAFF
DNA: TGTGCCTGGGCACCGGGACCGACAGGGACTGAAGCTTTCTTT
V: TRBV30
size: NA
J: TRBJ1-1
D: TRBD1

CDR3: CANSYSRVDNQPQHF
DNA: TGTGCCAACAGTTACAGCAGGGTGGACAATCAGCCCCAGCATTTT
V: TRBV6-6
size: NA
J: TRBJ1-5
D: NA

CDR3: CASRSGQGGTQPQHF
DNA: TGTGCCAGCAGATCGGGACAGGGGGGAACTCAGCCCCAGCATTTT
V: TRBV27
size: few
J: TRBJ1-5
D: TRBD1

CDR3: CASSLMADNEQFF
DNA: TGCGCCAGCAGCTTGATGGCCGACAATGAGCAGTTCTTC
V: TRBV5-1
size: many
J: TRBJ2-1
D: NA

CDR3: CASSLGTGVDAFF
DNA: TGCGCCAGCAGCTTGGGGACAGGGGTCGACGCTTTCTTT
V: TRBV5-1
size: few
J: TRBJ1-1
D: TRBD1

CDR3: CSARVVPRKVEQFF
DNA: TGCAGTGCTAGAGTAGTCCCGAGGAAGGTTGAGCAGTTCTTC
V: TRBV20-1
size: few
J: TRBJ2-1
D: NA

CDR3: CSARDYTGLAAYNEQFF
DNA: TGCAGTGCTAGAGATTATACGGGACTAGCGGCCTACAATGAGCAGTTCTTC
V: TRBV20-1
size: NA
J: TRBJ2-1
D: TRBD2

CDR3: CASSHSRAEAFF
DNA: TGTGCCAGCAGCCATAGCCGGGCTGAAGCTTTCTTT
V: TRBV3-1
size: few
J: TRBJ1-1
D: NA

CDR3: CASSQETGGTGANVLTF
DNA: TGTGCCAGCAGCCAAGAGACAGGGGGTACTGGGGCCAACGTCCTGACTTTC
V: TRBV3-1
size: many
J: TRBJ2-6
D: TRBD1

CDR3: CASSHGRLRADTQYF
DNA: TGTGCCAGCAGTCATGGCAGGTTGAGGGCAGATACGCAGTATTTT
V: TRBV28
size: NA
J: TRBJ2-3
D: NA

CDR3: CSASLWASTEAFF
DNA: TGCAGTGCTTCCTTATGGGCGAGCACTGAAGCTTTCTTT
V: TRBV20-1
size: few
J: TRBJ1-1
D: NA

CDR3: CASSQGGTPFF
DNA: TGTGCCAGCAGCCAAGGGGGGACTCCCTTTTTT
V: TRBV4-2
size: NA
J: TRBJ2-3
D: NA

CDR3: CASSLGGQGSNQPQHF
DNA: TGTGCCAGCAGCTTAGGAGGACAGGGGAGCAATCAGCCCCAGCATTTT
V: TRBV7-2
size: many
J: TRBJ1-5
D: TRBD1

CDR3: CASSSGAYGYTF
DNA: TGTGCCAGCAGCTCGGGGGCCTATGGCTACACCTTC
V: TRBV7-2
size: many
J: TRBJ1-2
D: NA

CDR3: CAWGGQGADTEAFF
DNA: TGTGCCTGGGGAGGACAGGGGGCGGACACTGAAGCTTTCTTT
V: TRBV30
size: NA
J: TRBJ1-1
D: TRBD1

CDR3: CSARDLSRDNTGELFF
DNA: TGCAGTGCTAGAGATTTGTCCCGAGATAACACCGGGGAGCTGTTTTTT
V: TRBV20-1
size: NA
J: TRBJ2-2
D: NA

CDR3: CSANVQNLPYDYTF
DNA: TGCAGTGCTAATGTACAGAACCTTCCGTATGACTACACCTTC
V: TRBV20-1
size: many
J: TRBJ1-2
D: NA

CDR3: CASSYSGESTYGYTF
DNA: TGTGCCAGCAGTTACTCGGGGGAGTCTACTTATGGCTACACCTTC
V: TRBV6-6
size: many
J: TRBJ1-2
D: NA

CDR3: CASSLGLADTGEQFF
DNA: TGTGCCAGCAGCTTGGGACTAGCGGACACCGGTGAGCAGTTCTTC
V: TRBV5-6
size: NA
J: TRBJ2-1
D: TRBD2

CDR3: CASSQTARGYNSPLHF
DNA: TGCGCCAGCAGCCAAACAGCCCGGGGGTATAATTCACCCCTCCACTTT
V: TRBV4-1
size: many
J: TRBJ1-6
D: NA

CDR3: CASSLGLAVNSDTQYF
DNA: TGCGCCAGCAGCTTGGGCCTAGCGGTGAACTCAGATACGCAGTATTTT
V: TRBV5-1
size: few
J: TRBJ2-3
D: TRBD2

CDR3: CASRPSTDVEYF
DNA: TGTGCCAGCAGACCGAGCACAGATGTGGAATATTTT
V: TRBV12-3/TRBV12-4
size: NA
J: TRBJ2-3
D: NA

CDR3: CASSPETGGSYEQYF
DNA: TGTGCCAGCAGCCCCGAGACAGGGGGGTCCTACGAGCAGTACTTC
V: TRBV11-2
size: NA
J: TRBJ2-7
D: TRBD1

CDR3: CASSTGTGPQGTDTQYF
DNA: TGTGCCAGCAGTACCGGGACAGGCCCTCAAGGCACAGATACGCAGTATTTT
V: TRBV12-3/TRBV12-4
size: once
J: TRBJ2-3
D: TRBD1

CDR3: CASSPAGGRGYGYTF
DNA: TGTGCCAGCTCACCCGCGGGGGGGCGAGGCTATGGCTACACCTTC
V: TRBV18
size: many
J: TRBJ1-2
D: NA

CDR3: CASSHLGGGETQYF
DNA: TGTGCCAGCAGTCACCTAGGGGGAGGAGAGACCCAGTACTTC
V: TRBV6-6
size: many
J: TRBJ2-5
D: NA

CDR3: CSAMGTTLYQETQYF
DNA: TGCAGTGCTATGGGGACTACTCTATACCAAGAGACCCAGTACTTC
V: TRBV20-1
size: few
J: TRBJ2-5
D: TRBD2

CDR3: CASTLFLEAFF
DNA: TGTGCCAGCACCCTCTTTCTTGAAGCTTTCTTT
V: TRBV21-1
size: NA
J: TRBJ1-1
D: NA

CDR3: CASSEQGYYEQYF
DNA: TGTGCCAGCAGTGAACAGGGGTACTACGAGCAGTACTTC
V: TRBV6-1
size: few
J: TRBJ2-7
D: NA

CDR3: CASSRRRDEKLFF
DNA: TGTGCCAGCAGCCGACGCAGGGATGAAAAACTGTTTTTT
V: TRBV5-5
size: NA
J: TRBJ1-4
D: NA

CDR3: CATSDATSGASYNEQFF
DNA: TGTGCCACCAGTGATGCGACTAGCGGGGCTTCCTACAATGAGCAGTTCTTC
V: TRBV24-1
size: many
J: TRBJ2-1
D: TRBD2

CDR3: CATSDLRDEQYF
DNA: TGTGCCACCAGTGATTTGAGAGACGAGCAGTACTTC
V: TRBV24-1
size: few
J: TRBJ2-7
D: NA

CDR3: CASSQAPGQAYGYTF
DNA: TGTGCCAGCAGCCAAGCGCCGGGACAGGCCTATGGCTACACCTTC
V: TRBV4-2
size: many
J: TRBJ1-2
D: TRBD1

CDR3: CASSFGVRAKNIQYF
DNA: TGTGCCAGCAGCTTCGGCGTCAGAGCCAAAAACATTCAGTACTTC
V: TRBV7-9
size: many
J: TRBJ2-4
D: NA

CDR3: CTSSLDRGLGETQYF
DNA: TGTACCAGCAGCTTGGACAGGGGGCTGGGAGAGACCCAGTACTTC
V: TRBV7-3
size: once
J: TRBJ2-5
D: TRBD1

CDR3: CSVRQGVNSPLHF
DNA: TGCAGCGTTAGACAGGGGGTAAACTCACCCCTCCACTTT
V: TRBV29-1
size: NA
J: TRBJ1-6
D: TRBD1

CDR3: CASKTGQSYNEQFF
DNA: TGTGCCAGCAAAACCGGACAGTCCTACAATGAGCAGTTCTTC
V: TRBV6-5
size: many
J: TRBJ2-1
D: NA

CDR3: CASSRQEGATEAFF
DNA: TGTGCCAGCAGTCGACAGGAGGGGGCCACTGAAGCTTTCTTT
V: TRBV6-5
size: many
J: TRBJ1-1
D: TRBD1